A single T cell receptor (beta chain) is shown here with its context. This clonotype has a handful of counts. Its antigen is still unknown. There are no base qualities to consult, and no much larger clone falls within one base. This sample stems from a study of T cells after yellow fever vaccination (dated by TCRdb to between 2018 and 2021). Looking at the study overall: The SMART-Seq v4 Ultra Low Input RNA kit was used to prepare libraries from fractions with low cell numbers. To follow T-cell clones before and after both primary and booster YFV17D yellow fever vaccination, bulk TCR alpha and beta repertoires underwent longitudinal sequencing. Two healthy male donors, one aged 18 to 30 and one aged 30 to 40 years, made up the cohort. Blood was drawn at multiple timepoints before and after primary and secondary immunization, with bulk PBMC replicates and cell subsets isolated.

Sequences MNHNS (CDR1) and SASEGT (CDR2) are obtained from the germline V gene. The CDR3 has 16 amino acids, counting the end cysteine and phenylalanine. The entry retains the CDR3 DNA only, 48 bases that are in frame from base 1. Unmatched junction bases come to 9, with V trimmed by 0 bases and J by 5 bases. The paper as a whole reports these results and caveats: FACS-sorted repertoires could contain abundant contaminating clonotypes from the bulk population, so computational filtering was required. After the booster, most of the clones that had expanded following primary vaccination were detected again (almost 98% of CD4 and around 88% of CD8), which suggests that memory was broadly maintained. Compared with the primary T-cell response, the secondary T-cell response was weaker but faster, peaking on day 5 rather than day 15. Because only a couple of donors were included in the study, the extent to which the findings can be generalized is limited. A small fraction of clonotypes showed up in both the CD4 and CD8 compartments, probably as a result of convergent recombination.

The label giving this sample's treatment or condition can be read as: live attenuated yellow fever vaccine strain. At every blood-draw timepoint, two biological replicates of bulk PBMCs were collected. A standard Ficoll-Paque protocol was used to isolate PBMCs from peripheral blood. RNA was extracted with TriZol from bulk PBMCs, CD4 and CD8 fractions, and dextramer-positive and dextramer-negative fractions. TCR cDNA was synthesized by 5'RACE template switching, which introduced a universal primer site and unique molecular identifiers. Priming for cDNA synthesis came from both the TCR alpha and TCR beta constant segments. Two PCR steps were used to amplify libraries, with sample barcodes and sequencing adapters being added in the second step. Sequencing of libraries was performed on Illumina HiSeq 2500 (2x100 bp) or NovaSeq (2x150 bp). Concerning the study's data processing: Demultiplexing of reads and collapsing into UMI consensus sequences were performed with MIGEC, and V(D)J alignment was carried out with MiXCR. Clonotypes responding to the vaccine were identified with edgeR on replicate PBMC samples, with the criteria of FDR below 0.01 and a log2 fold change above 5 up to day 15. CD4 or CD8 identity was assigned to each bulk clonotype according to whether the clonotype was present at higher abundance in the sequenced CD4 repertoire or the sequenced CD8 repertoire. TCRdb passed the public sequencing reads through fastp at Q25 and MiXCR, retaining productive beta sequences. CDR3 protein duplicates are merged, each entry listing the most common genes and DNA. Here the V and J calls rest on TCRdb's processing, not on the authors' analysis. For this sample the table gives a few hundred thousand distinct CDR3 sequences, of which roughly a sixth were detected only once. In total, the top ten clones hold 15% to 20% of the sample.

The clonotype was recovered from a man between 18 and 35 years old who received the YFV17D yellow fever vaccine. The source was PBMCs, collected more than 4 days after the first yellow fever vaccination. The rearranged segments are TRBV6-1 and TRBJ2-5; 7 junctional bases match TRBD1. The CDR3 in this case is CASSEARDSHLETQYF. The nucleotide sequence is TGTGCCAGCAGTGAAGCACGGGACAGCCATTTGGAGACCCAGTACTTC.